Presented here are 26 T cell receptor beta chains from one specimen sequenced in a study of graft-versus-host responses after intestinal transplantation. Profiled with immunoSEQ multiplex PCR; TCRdb holds only in-frame clones, not every one. This sample has about 100,000 clones, with approximately 86% found just once. Their antigens are not known. Sequenced here: unstimulated CD4+ T cells sorted from spleen or lymph node cells, sampled before transplant. These receptors originate from a human donor who was the organ donor for an intestinal transplant.

The CDR3 sequence is CASTLTTGGYGYTF. Here the CDR3 DNA reads TGTGCCAGCACCCTGACCACAGGGGGGTATGGCTACACCTTC. This sequence joins TRBV6-5 and TRBJ1-2; 8 bases agree with TRBD1. The CDR3 is 14 amino acids. J gave up 5 bases and V 7 bases, and 9 bases lay outside the gene matches. CDR1 is MNHEY and CDR2 is SVGAGI in the germline V gene.

This sequence joins TRBV7-9 and TRBJ1-1; 7 bases map to TRBD1. This CDR3 has 14 residues. Unmatched junction bases numbered 4, after V lost 5 bases and J lost 1 base. CDR1 and CDR2 from the germline V gene are SEHNR and FQNEAQ (reference sequence). The CDR3: CASSRGQSNTEAFF. DNA for the CDR3: TGTGCCAGCAGCCGGGGACAGTCGAACACTGAAGCTTTCTTT.

CDR3 sequence (DNA): TGCGCCAGCAGCCACATAAACCTTGCCGGGACTAGCACGCAGTATTTT. This sequence encodes CASSHINLAGTSTQYF. The V and J genes are TRBV4-1 and TRBJ2-3; 9 bases agree with TRBD2. Germline lookup yields CDR1 MGHRA and CDR2 YSYEKL. Germline trimming cut 3 bases from V and 9 bases from J; bases unmatched to any gene: 13. This CDR3 contains 16 residues.

This clone was observed a few times. Relative to the germline gene, one junction end is altered; a read error may explain this. The rearrangement joins TRBV5-1 to TRBJ2-5; no clear D. This CDR3 is built from 13 residues. CDR1 and CDR2 (germline): SGHRS, YFSETQ. The CDR3 sequence is CASSLEFAETRYF. The CDR3 region has the DNA TGCGCCAGCAGCTTGGAGTTCGCGGAGACCCGGTACTTC.

This chain uses TRBV6-6 with TRBJ2-1; TRBD2 might be the D (6 bases). V dropped 8 bases and J dropped 6 bases, with 14 bases sitting between them. From germline, CDR1 is MNHNY and CDR2 SVGAGI (reference sequence). CDR3 length: 13 amino acids. The CDR3 region has the DNA TGTGCCAGCTCTGGCGGGACTTTCAATGAGCAGTTCTTC. Translation gives CASSGGTFNEQFF.

The V gene is TRBV29-1, the J gene TRBJ1-1; TRBD1 might be the D (6 bases). The CDR3 contains 13 residues. From germline, CDR1 is SQVTM and CDR2 ANQGSEA. V shed 7 bases and J shed 6 bases, with 18 bases lying between them. CDR3 amino acids: CSAHDGRGAEAFF. DNA of the CDR3: TGCAGCGCCCATGATGGAAGGGGGGCTGAAGCTTTCTTT.

This chain joins TRBV12-5 and TRBJ1-1; D ambiguous. Trimming left V 2 bases short and J 5 bases short, with 12 bases between. The CDR3 spans 14 residues. From germline, CDR1 is LGHNT and CDR2 FRNRAP. CDR3 protein: CASGLREEGTEAFF. The CDR3 region has the DNA TGTGCTAGTGGTTTGAGGGAAGAAGGGACTGAAGCTTTCTTT.

The chain is built from TRBV5-5 and TRBJ2-7; TRBD1 matches 7 bases. Trimming removed 0 bases from V and 2 bases from J; junction bases left unmatched: 14. In germline, CDR1 is SGHKS, CDR2 YYEKEE (reference sequence). There are 18 residues in the CDR3. This CDR3 reads CASSLASGTTGVPYEQYF. The CDR3 nucleotides read TGTGCCAGCAGCTTGGCCTCAGGGACCACAGGGGTCCCCTACGAGCAGTACTTC.

The chain recombines TRBV2 with TRBJ2-7; no definite D call. Per germline, CDR1 SNHLY and CDR2 FYNNEI. This CDR3 is built from 11 residues. V lost 5 bases and J 1 base, leaving 3 bases between the germline ends. Here the CDR3 reads CASSLSYEQYF. In DNA, the CDR3 is TGTGCCAGCAGTCTATCCTACGAGCAGTACTTC.

The chain combines TRBV7-9 with TRBJ2-2; D call uncertain. The V end was cut by 11 bases, the J end by 1 base, with 8 bases between. The CDR3 loop spans 12 amino acids. CDR1 and CDR2 (germline): SEHNR, FQNEAQ (reference sequence). The DNA for the CDR3 is TGTGCCCCTGCCGGGAACACCGGGGAGCTGTTTTTT. Protein product: CAPAGNTGELFF.

The chain combines TRBV5-5 with TRBJ2-7, with TRBD2 identical over 7 bases. The CDR3 totals 14 residues. V shed 4 bases and J 2 bases; nucleotides not matched to a gene: 6. In germline, CDR1 is SGHKS, CDR2 YYEKEE (reference sequence). The CDR3 sequence: CASSVSSGPYEQYF. The CDR3 DNA follows: TGTGCCAGCAGCGTCTCTAGCGGTCCCTACGAGCAGTACTTC.

The chain has TRBV5-6 and TRBJ2-2; D is ambiguous. The CDR3 covers 12 residues. Germline V gene sequence: CDR1 SGHDT, CDR2 YYEEEE. Trimming shortened V by 1 base and J by 6 bases, and 4 bases separated the two germline ends. In DNA, the CDR3 is TGTGCCAGCAGCTTGTTTTCCGGGGAGCTGTTTTTT. Translated, it gives CASSLFSGELFF.

The CDR3 loop is CSDGSSYEQYF. DNA for the CDR3: TGCAGTGACGGGAGCTCCTACGAGCAGTACTTC. This chain joins TRBV20-1 and TRBJ2-7; D might be TRBD2 (6 bases). Germline CDR1 reads DFQATT; CDR2 reads SNEGSKA (reference sequence). Between the trimmed V and J ends, which lost 7 bases and 0 bases, there was a span of 7 bases. There are 11 residues in the CDR3.

The rearrangement links TRBV5-1 to TRBJ2-1, with D uncertain. The V gene's germline CDR1 is SGHRS and CDR2 YFSETQ. The germline V and J ends were trimmed by 1 base and 5 bases, with 16 bases remaining between them. This CDR3 spans 16 amino acids. CDR3 sequence reads: CASSLLSGYGNNEQFF. CDR3 bases: TGCGCCAGCAGCTTGTTATCTGGGTATGGGAACAATGAGCAGTTCTTC.

This clone was seen a single time. V gene TRBV6-5 combines with J gene TRBJ1-2; TRBD1 is a possible D gene (6 bases). There are 13 residues in the CDR3. Germline V CDR1 and CDR2: MNHEY, SVGAGI. V was shortened by 8 bases and J by 2 bases, with 12 bases between the two germline ends. This chain's CDR3 is CASEGTLNYGYTF. As DNA, the CDR3 is TGTGCCAGCGAGGGGACACTCAACTATGGCTACACCTTC.

The rearrangement links TRBV2 to TRBJ2-7; the D gene is possibly TRBD2 (7 bases). The V gene's germline CDR1 is SNHLY and CDR2 FYNNEI. Trimming cost V 7 bases and J 0 bases, with 10 bases left between them. The CDR3 sequence is 13 residues long. CDR3 sequence reads: CASKGGGSYEQYF. CDR3 sequence (DNA): TGTGCCAGCAAGGGGGGGGGCTCCTACGAGCAGTACTTC.

Concerning this clone: Other DNA sequences in this sample translate to the same CDR3. The chain has TRBV18 and TRBJ2-3, with D maybe TRBD1 (6 bases). The V end lost 3 bases, the J end lost 0 bases, and 7 bases lay between the germline ends. The CDR3 is 14 residues long. Germline V gene sequence: CDR1 KGHSH, CDR2 LQKENI. The CDR3 reads CASSPGASTDTQYF. The CDR3 nucleotides are TGTGCCAGCTCACCGGGGGCTAGCACAGATACGCAGTATTTT.

This clone was observed a handful of times. The CDR3 here is CASSPFDRGEAFF. CDR3 DNA: TGTGCCAGCTCACCCTTCGACAGGGGTGAAGCTTTCTTT. The V gene is TRBV18, the J gene TRBJ1-1, with 8 bases identical to TRBD1. Germline assignment: CDR1 KGHSH and CDR2 LQKENI. The CDR3 has 13 amino acids. J was trimmed by 7 bases and V by 3 bases; bases with no gene match: 4.

The chain is built from TRBV6-5 and TRBJ1-3, with D perhaps matching TRBD1 (5 bases). This CDR3 comprises 13 residues. Trimming removed 6 bases from V and 2 bases from J, with 8 bases in between. CDR1 and CDR2 from the germline V gene are MNHEY and SVGAGI. The CDR3 DNA follows: TGTGCCAGCAGCCTACAGGCTGGAAACACCATATATTTT. The encoded protein is CASSLQAGNTIYF.

This clone has a handful of counts. The chain links TRBV4-1 to TRBJ1-4; D might be TRBD1 (6 bases). CDR1 is MGHRA, CDR2 YSYEKL, per germline. The CDR3 contains 16 residues. With 4 bases removed from V and 7 bases from J, the gap between germline ends came to 19 bases. The CDR3, as DNA: TGCGCCAGCAGCCCATCGGGCAGGGGAGGGGGTGAAAAACTGTTTTTT. This gives the protein CASSPSGRGGGEKLFF.

The CDR3: CASGGGPYEQYF. CDR3 in DNA: TGTGCCAGCGGGGGGGGCCCCTACGAGCAGTACTTC. The genes are TRBV6-6 and TRBJ2-7, with D perhaps matching TRBD2 (7 bases). CDR1 MNHNY and CDR2 SVGAGI come from the germline V gene (reference sequence). This CDR3 has 12 residues. The ends were cut back, 8 bases at V and 2 bases at J, with 10 bases in the middle.

CDR3 residues: CASSQGPTAYNQPQHF. CDR3 coding DNA: TGCGCCAGCAGCCAAGGACCTACAGCGTATAATCAGCCCCAGCATTTT. V gene TRBV4-1 combines with J gene TRBJ1-5; D uncertain. The germline V gene encodes CDR1 MGHRA and CDR2 YSYEKL. The CDR3 has 16 residues. The V and J ends lost 1 base and 4 bases respectively, with 14 bases between them.

The genes are TRBV14 and TRBJ1-3, with unresolved D. In germline, CDR1 is SGHDN, CDR2 FVKESK. V gave up 6 bases and J gave up 3 bases, with 3 bases separating them. The length of the CDR3 is 11 residues. DNA for the CDR3: TGTGCCAGCAGTCATGGAAACACCATATATTTT. It specifies CASSHGNTIYF.

As to this clone: At one boundary the junction diverges from the germline segment, which might be a read error. V and J are TRBV4-1 and TRBJ2-7; no firm D call. The CDR3 consists of 11 residues. CDR1 is MGHRA, CDR2 YSYEKL, per germline. In DNA, the CDR3 is TGTGCCAGCAGCCAAGGGCACGAGCAGTACTTC. It is translated as CASSQGHEQYF.

The chain joins TRBV7-6 to TRBJ2-7, with D perhaps TRBD1 (6 bases). There are 13 residues in the CDR3. With 6 bases removed from V and 5 bases from J, the gap between germline ends came to 14 bases. CDR1 is SGHVS, CDR2 FNYEAQ, per germline. The CDR3 nucleotides are TGTGCCAGCAGTCAAAGGGGGTGGGACGAGCAGTACTTC. Its translation is CASSQRGWDEQYF.

CDR3 coding DNA: TGTGCCAGCAGCTCCGCCCCTAGCGGGGAAGAGACCCAGTACTTC. Protein: CASSSAPSGEETQYF. The chain has TRBV7-3 and TRBJ2-5; 9 bases fit TRBD2. The CDR3 sequence is 15 residues long. With 4 bases clipped from V and 3 bases from J, the junction kept 6 bases outside the gene matches. The germline CDR1 and CDR2 sequences are SGHTA and FQGTGA.